The rows below give T cell receptor beta chains drawn from one sample of a study of blood T cell repertoires in COVID-19. Assay: immunoSEQ multiplex PCR; the TCRdb copy retains only in-frame clones and omits some. The sample shows about 160,000 clones, about 88% of them seen only once. Material for sequencing was peripheral blood. The origin of the receptors is a man aged 55 to 70 with active or convalescent COVID-19. Each CDR3 is given with its conserved first and last residue. A D gene is named only where the DNA matches it firmly. Some rows have no size entry. The others give once, few or many, or a class for an expanded clone.

size: once
V: TRBV18
D: NA
J: TRBJ1-5
CDR3: CASSPAQTGLNQPQHF
DNA: TGTGCCAGCTCACCGGCACAAACAGGGCTCAATCAGCCCCAGCATTTT

size: once
V: TRBV18
D: TRBD1
J: TRBJ1-3
CDR3: CASSPLFQGESSGNTIYF
DNA: TGTGCCAGCTCACCCTTATTCCAGGGGGAAAGCTCTGGAAACACCATATATTTT

size: NA
V: TRBV3-1/TRBV3-2
D: TRBD2
J: TRBJ2-3
CDR3: CASSQGAGGVDTQYF
DNA: TGTGCCAGCAGCCAAGGAGCGGGAGGTGTGGATACGCAGTATTTT

size: NA
V: TRBV2
D: NA
J: TRBJ2-5
CDR3: CASSTGQGETQYF
DNA: TGTGCCAGCAGTACTGGACAAGGCGAGACCCAGTACTTC

size: NA
V: TRBV7-9
D: TRBD1
J: TRBJ2-5
CDR3: CASSLQGTQETQYF
DNA: TGTGCCAGCAGCCTACAGGGGACCCAAGAGACCCAGTACTTC

size: once
V: TRBV5-1
D: NA
J: TRBJ2-1
CDR3: CASSLAGGSMYNEQFF
DNA: TGCGCCAGCAGCTTGGCCGGTGGGAGTATGTACAATGAGCAGTTCTTC

size: NA
V: TRBV19
D: TRBD2
J: TRBJ2-5
CDR3: CASSIDHSGGQETQYF
DNA: TGTGCCAGTAGTATAGATCATAGCGGGGGCCAAGAGACCCAGTACTTC

size: NA
V: TRBV7-2
D: TRBD2
J: TRBJ2-1
CDR3: CASSLGSGSMNEQFF
DNA: TGTGCCAGCAGCTTAGGGAGCGGGAGTATGAATGAGCAGTTCTTC

size: NA
V: TRBV5-6
D: TRBD1
J: TRBJ1-2
CDR3: CASSLGTGYTF
DNA: TGTGCCAGCAGCTTGGGGACAGGGTACACCTTC

size: NA
V: TRBV5-4
D: NA
J: TRBJ2-2
CDR3: CASSHLTGIVNTGELFF
DNA: TGTGCCAGCAGCCATCTGACAGGTATCGTGAACACCGGGGAGCTGTTTTTT

size: once
V: TRBV7-8
D: TRBD1
J: TRBJ1-1
CDR3: CASSLGTGEGTEAFF
DNA: TGTGCCAGCAGCTTGGGGACAGGGGAGGGCACTGAAGCTTTCTTT

size: NA
V: TRBV18
D: NA
J: TRBJ2-3
CDR3: CASSPPGLLTDTQYF
DNA: TGTGCCAGCTCACCACCCGGACTTCTCACAGATACGCAGTATTTT

size: NA
V: TRBV29-1
D: NA
J: TRBJ1-1
CDR3: CSVARGTEAFF
DNA: TGCAGCGTCGCCAGAGGGACTGAAGCTTTCTTT

size: NA
V: TRBV4-2
D: TRBD2
J: TRBJ2-2
CDR3: CASRRELAGGTGELFF
DNA: TGTGCCAGCAGACGGGAACTAGCGGGGGGAACCGGGGAGCTGTTTTTT

size: NA
V: TRBV29-1
D: NA
J: TRBJ2-5
CDR3: CSARVDRFLGQVRETQYF
DNA: TGCAGCGCCCGGGTGGACAGATTTTTGGGTCAAGTTCGAGAGACCCAGTACTTC

size: NA
V: TRBV19
D: TRBD2
J: TRBJ2-7
CDR3: CASSTETSGVVTYEQYF
DNA: TGTGCCAGTAGTACGGAGACTAGCGGGGTAGTAACCTACGAGCAGTACTTC

size: NA
V: TRBV7-2
D: NA
J: TRBJ2-7
CDR3: CASSLRGGGNEQYF
DNA: TGTGCCAGCAGCTTACGGGGAGGGGGAAACGAGCAGTACTTC

size: NA
V: TRBV10-3
D: NA
J: TRBJ2-3
CDR3: CAISEYGQNTDTQYF
DNA: TGTGCCATCAGTGAGTATGGACAGAACACAGATACGCAGTATTTT

size: NA
V: TRBV11-3
D: TRBD1
J: TRBJ1-1
CDR3: CASSRDSVNTEAFF
DNA: TGTGCCAGCAGCAGGGACAGCGTGAACACTGAAGCTTTCTTT

size: NA
V: TRBV7-9
D: TRBD1
J: TRBJ2-2
CDR3: CASSYLVGTANTGELFF
DNA: TGTGCCAGCAGCTATCTTGTCGGGACAGCTAACACCGGGGAGCTGTTTTTT

size: NA
V: TRBV19
D: TRBD2
J: TRBJ2-1
CDR3: CASSIAGGLNEQFF
DNA: TGTGCCAGTAGTATAGCGGGGGGGCTTAATGAGCAGTTCTTC

size: NA
V: TRBV10-3
D: NA
J: TRBJ1-1
CDR3: CAISDRGNTEAFF
DNA: TGTGCCATCAGTGACCGGGGGAACACTGAAGCTTTCTTT

size: NA
V: TRBV7-2
D: NA
J: TRBJ1-3
CDR3: CASSFDRKNTIYF
DNA: TGTGCCAGCAGCTTCGACAGGAAGAACACCATATATTTT

size: NA
V: TRBV2
D: TRBD1
J: TRBJ2-3
CDR3: CASTGQGIGEDTQYF
DNA: TGTGCCAGCACGGGACAGGGGATTGGGGAAGATACGCAGTATTTT

size: NA
V: TRBV27
D: NA
J: TRBJ2-2
CDR3: CASSKIGGLGTGELFF
DNA: TGTGCCAGCAGCAAAATAGGGGGTTTGGGCACCGGGGAGCTGTTTTTT

size: NA
V: TRBV5-5
D: TRBD1
J: TRBJ2-5
CDR3: CASSLTGGETQYF
DNA: TGTGCCAGCAGCTTAACAGGGGGAGAGACCCAGTACTTC

size: NA
V: TRBV28
D: NA
J: TRBJ1-1
CDR3: CASITVNTEAFF
DNA: TGTGCCAGCATAACTGTGAACACTGAAGCTTTCTTT